This T cell receptor beta chain was documented in a study of cytomegalovirus exposure and HLA in healthy donors. Overall study findings and caveats: Associated with HLA alleles at 0.05 false discovery rate in a later analysis were around 15,000 TCR beta sequences. Researchers catalogued 150 or so TCR beta chains as cytomegalovirus-associated.

The J segment lost 5 bases and the V segment lost 6 bases, leaving 6 bases of the junction unmatched. There are 14 residues in the CDR3. Germline lookup yields CDR1 MNHEY and CDR2 SVGAGI. Nominally healthy donors were sampled, though unrecorded immune exposures were likely. The primer mix had 60 Vbeta and 13 Jbeta primers. In the original processing: In a later analysis, of roughly 83 million unique beta chains, 9 million to 11 million appeared in at least two donors. TCRdb keeps only in-frame clones here, not all; method: immunoSEQ multiplex PCR. Clonal size and the V and J genes are those of that table, whereas D and trimming came from the DNA. The sample contains roughly 250,000 clones, under 90% of which appear only once. With respect to this clone: As yet, its antigen is unknown.

This TCR derives from a girl aged 2-9 years in good health and CMV-seronegative. The chain carries TRBV6-5 and TRBJ1-5; 8 nucleotides agree with TRBD1. The material sequenced was PBMCs. The CDR3 spells CASRLDRGDQPQHF. The CDR3 nucleotides read TGTGCCAGCAGACTCGACAGGGGAGATCAGCCCCAGCATTTT.